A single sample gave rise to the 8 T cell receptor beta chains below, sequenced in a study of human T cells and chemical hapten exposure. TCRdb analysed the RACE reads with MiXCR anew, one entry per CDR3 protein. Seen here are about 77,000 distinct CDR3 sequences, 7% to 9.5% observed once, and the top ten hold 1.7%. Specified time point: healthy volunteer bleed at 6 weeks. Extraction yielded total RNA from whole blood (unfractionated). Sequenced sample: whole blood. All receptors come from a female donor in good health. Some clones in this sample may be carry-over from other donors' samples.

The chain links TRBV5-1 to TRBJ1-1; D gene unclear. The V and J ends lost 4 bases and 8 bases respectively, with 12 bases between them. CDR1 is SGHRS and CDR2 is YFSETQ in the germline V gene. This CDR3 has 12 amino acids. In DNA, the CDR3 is TGCGCCAGCAGCCCCACGGGGTGGGAAGCTTTCTTT. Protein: CASSPTGWEAFF.

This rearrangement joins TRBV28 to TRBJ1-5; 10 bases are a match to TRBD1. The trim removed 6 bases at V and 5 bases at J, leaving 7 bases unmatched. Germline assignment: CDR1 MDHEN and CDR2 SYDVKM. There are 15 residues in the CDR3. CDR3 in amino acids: CASRMGQGKYQPQHF. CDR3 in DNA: TGTGCCAGCAGAATGGGACAGGGGAAATATCAGCCCCAGCATTTT. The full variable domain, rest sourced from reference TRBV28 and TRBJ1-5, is DVKVTQSSRYLVKRTGEKVFLECVQDMDHENMFWYRQDPGLGLRLIYFSYDVKMKEKGDIPEGYSVSREKKERFSLILESASTNQTSMYLCASRMGQGKYQPQHFGDGTRLSIL.

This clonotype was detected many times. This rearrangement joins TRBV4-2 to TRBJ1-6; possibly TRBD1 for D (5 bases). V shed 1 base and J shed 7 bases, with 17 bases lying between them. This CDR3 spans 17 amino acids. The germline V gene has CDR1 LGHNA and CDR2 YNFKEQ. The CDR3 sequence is CASSQVGGGRGNSPLHF. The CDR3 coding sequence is TGTGCCAGCAGCCAAGTCGGCGGGGGTCGAGGCAATTCACCCCTCCACTTT.

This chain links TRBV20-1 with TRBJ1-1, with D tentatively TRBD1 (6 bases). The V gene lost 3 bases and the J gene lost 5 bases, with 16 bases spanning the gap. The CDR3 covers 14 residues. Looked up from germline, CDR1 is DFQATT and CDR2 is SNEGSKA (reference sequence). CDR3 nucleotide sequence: TGCAGTGCTAGTAAAAGCGGGGGCAGAACTGAAGCTTTCTTT. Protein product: CSASKSGGRTEAFF.

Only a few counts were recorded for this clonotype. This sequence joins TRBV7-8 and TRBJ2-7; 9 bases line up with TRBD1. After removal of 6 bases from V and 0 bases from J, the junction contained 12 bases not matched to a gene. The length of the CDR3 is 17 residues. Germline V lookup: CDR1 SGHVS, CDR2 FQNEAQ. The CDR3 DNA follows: TGTGCCAGCAGGCAGCGGGACAGGGCCGTCAGCTCCTACGAGCAGTACTTC. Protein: CASRQRDRAVSSYEQYF.

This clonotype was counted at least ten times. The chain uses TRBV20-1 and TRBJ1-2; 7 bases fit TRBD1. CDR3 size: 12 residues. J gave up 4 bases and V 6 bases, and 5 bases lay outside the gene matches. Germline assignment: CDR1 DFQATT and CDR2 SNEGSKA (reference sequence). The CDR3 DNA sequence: TGCAGTGCCGGGGGACAGCTCTATGGCTACACCTTC. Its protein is CSAGGQLYGYTF.

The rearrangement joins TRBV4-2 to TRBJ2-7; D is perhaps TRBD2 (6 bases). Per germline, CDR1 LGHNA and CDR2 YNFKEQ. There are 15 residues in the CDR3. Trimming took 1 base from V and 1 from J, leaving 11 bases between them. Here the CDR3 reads CASSQVFGSSYEQYF. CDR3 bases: TGTGCCAGCAGCCAAGTTTTCGGGAGTTCCTACGAGCAGTACTTC.

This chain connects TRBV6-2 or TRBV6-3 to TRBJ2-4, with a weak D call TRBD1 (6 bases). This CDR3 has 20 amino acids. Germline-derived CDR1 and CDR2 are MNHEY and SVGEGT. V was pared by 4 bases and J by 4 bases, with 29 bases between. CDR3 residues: CASSSQLGQGPTLKKNIQYF. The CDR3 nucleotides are TGTGCCAGCAGTTCGCAGCTCGGGCAGGGGCCCACGCTCAAGAAAAACATTCAGTACTTC.